This T cell receptor (beta chain) was recovered during a study of blood T cells in healthy people across ages. Overall study results and limits: Unsorted PBMC material precluded a definitive naive versus antigen-experienced comparison. The study regarded diversity estimates from one million T cells as underestimates.

Germline V gene data show CDR1 as SGHRS and CDR2 as YFSETQ. The germline V and J ends were trimmed by 4 bases and 4 bases, with 17 bases remaining between them. This CDR3 comprises 15 residues. Comment on this clonotype: Its cognate antigen is unknown.

With a J-beta primer mix and a sample-barcoded 5' primer, a second PCR ran about 7 to 12 cycles. A template-switch adaptor containing 12 random nucleotides labeled each cDNA molecule. TCRdb recomputed calls from the 5' RACE reads with MiXCR, one row per CDR3 protein. The profile shows just over 1 million distinct CDR3 sequences, 45% of them singletons. Samples each had at least 6 micrograms of total RNA extracted. Sequenced sample: blood. The receptor was isolated from a woman between 55 and 75 years old in good health. The chain recombines TRBV5-1 with TRBJ1-1, with D maybe TRBD1 (5 bases). DNA of the CDR3: TGCGCCAGCAGCCCCGATACAGGATCGGGCACTGAAGCTTTCTTT. Protein sequence: CASSPDTGSGTEAFF. The whole variable domain, remainder taken from reference TRBV5-1 and TRBJ1-1, is KAGVTQTPRYLIKTRGQQVTLSCSPISGHRSVSWYQQTPGQGLQFLFEYFSETQRNKGNFPGRFSGRQFSNSRSEMNVSTLELGDSALYLCASSPDTGSGTEAFFGQGTRLTVV.